A selection of T cell receptor beta chains follows, all from one sample in a study of blood T cell repertoires in COVID-19. Clones were read by immunoSEQ multiplex PCR, and TCRdb kept only the in-frame ones, dropping some. The data contain 400,000 or so clones, roughly nine tenths of them singletons. Sequencing was done on a sample of PBMCs or T cells enriched from blood (not recorded which). These receptors originate from a man aged 30-40 years who had recovered from COVID-19. CDR3s include the opening cysteine and the closing phenylalanine or tryptophan. A D gene is named only where the DNA matches it firmly.

d_call: TRBD2; j_call: TRBJ2-5; v_call: TRBV4-1; cdr3_nt: TGCGCCAGCAGCCAAGATTGGGCGGGAGTAGAAGAGACCCAGTACTTC; cdr3_aa: CASSQDWAGVEETQYF
d_call: .; j_call: TRBJ1-6; v_call: TRBV9; cdr3_nt: TGTGCCAGCAGCGTAGCTCTGGGACACGGAAAAGAACCCCTCCACTTT; cdr3_aa: CASSVALGHGKEPLHF
d_call: TRBD1; j_call: TRBJ1-1; v_call: TRBV4-1; cdr3_nt: TGCGCCAGCAGCCAAGATATAATCGGGACAGGGGGGCTGAACACTGAAGCTTTCTTT; cdr3_aa: CASSQDIIGTGGLNTEAFF
d_call: .; j_call: TRBJ2-7; v_call: TRBV5-1; cdr3_nt: TGCGCCAGCAGCTTAGCGGCCTCCGGGGCCTACGAGCAGTACTTC; cdr3_aa: CASSLAASGAYEQYF
d_call: .; j_call: TRBJ2-7; v_call: TRBV28; cdr3_nt: TGTGCCAGCAGTCCTGGGGGACTTCCGAGCTCCTACGAGCAGTACTTC; cdr3_aa: CASSPGGLPSSYEQYF
d_call: .; j_call: TRBJ2-2; v_call: TRBV18; cdr3_nt: TGTGCCAGCTCACCGGGTCTCCTAGCGACCAACACCGGGGAGCTGTTTTTT; cdr3_aa: CASSPGLLATNTGELFF
d_call: TRBD1; j_call: TRBJ1-1; v_call: TRBV18; cdr3_nt: TGTGCCAGCTCAAGCACAGGGGGAACTGAAGCTTTCTTT; cdr3_aa: CASSSTGGTEAFF
d_call: .; j_call: TRBJ1-1; v_call: TRBV14; cdr3_nt: TGTGCCAGCAGCCAAGATACTACGGACAGACCCTTCATGAACACTGAAGCTTTCTTT; cdr3_aa: CASSQDTTDRPFMNTEAFF
d_call: TRBD2; j_call: TRBJ2-7; v_call: TRBV30; cdr3_nt: TGTGTCGCGGGAGGACGAATTAACGAGCAGTACTTC; cdr3_aa: CVAGGRINEQYF
d_call: .; j_call: TRBJ2-3; v_call: TRBV28; cdr3_nt: TGTGCCAGCAGTTTAACAGGTGGAGATACGCAGTATTTT; cdr3_aa: CASSLTGGDTQYF